The 5 T cell receptor beta chains below come from one sample, sequenced in a study of shared clonotypes between healthy human individuals. Produced via immunoSEQ multiplex PCR; TCRdb's table is partial and in-frame only. The table shows 2 million to 2.5 million clones, with over 85% occurring only once. The sample taken for sequencing was naive CD4+ T cells from PBMCs. The subset here: CD45RA+ positively selected. Receptor source: a man younger than 35 in good health. Some clones in this sample may be carry-over from other donors' samples.

The V and J genes are TRBV30 and TRBJ1-1; D is uncertain. Trimming left V 2 bases short and J 9 bases short, with 19 bases between. CDR3 length: 14 residues. From germline, CDR1 is GTSNPN and CDR2 SVGIG (reference sequence). The CDR3 is CAWSFGRWANKAFF. As DNA, the CDR3 is TGTGCCTGGAGTTTCGGCAGGTGGGCTAATAAAGCTTTCTTT.

V is TRBV7-9 and J is TRBJ2-2; no clear D gene. This CDR3 is 14 amino acids long. The V gene lost 7 bases and the J gene lost 4 bases, with 13 bases spanning the gap. Germline-derived CDR1 and CDR2 are SEHNR and FQNEAQ (reference sequence). CDR3 nucleotide sequence: TGTGCCAGCACGCGGCTGGCGTCCACCGGGGAGCTGTTTTTT. Amino acids: CASTRLASTGELFF.

This chain uses TRBV27 with TRBJ2-1; TRBD2 matches at 12 bases. After removal of 7 bases from V and 7 bases from J, the junction contained 8 bases not matched to a gene. This CDR3 is built from 15 residues. Germline V gene lookup returns CDR1 MNHEY and CDR2 SMNVEV (reference sequence). Here the CDR3 DNA reads TGTGCCAGCACCTTAACCGGGACTAGCGGGAATGAGCAGTTCTTC. This translates into CASTLTGTSGNEQFF.

The rearrangement joins TRBV19 to TRBJ2-7; 7 nucleotides match TRBD2. The CDR3 totals 15 residues. Germline-derived CDR1 and CDR2 are LNHDA and SQIVND (reference sequence). After removal of 3 bases from V and 0 bases from J, the junction contained 5 bases not matched to a gene. In nucleotides, the CDR3 is TGTGCCAGTAGTATCAGCGGGATTCTCTCCTACGAGCAGTACTTC. Translating it yields CASSISGILSYEQYF. The full variable domain, in which reference TRBV19 and TRBJ2-7 provide the parts outside the CDR3, is DGGITQSPKYLFRKEGQNVTLSCEQNLNHDAMYWYRQDPGQGLRLIYYSQIVNDFQKGDIAEGYSVSREKKESFPLTVTSAQKNPTAFYLCASSISGILSYEQYFGPGTRLTVT.

The rearrangement uses TRBV27 and TRBJ2-5, with 8 bases lining up with TRBD2. V lost 1 base and J lost 4; bases outside the gene matches: 2. Per germline, CDR1 MNHEY and CDR2 SMNVEV (reference sequence). CDR3 length: 14 amino acids. In DNA, the CDR3 is TGTGCCAGCAGTTTATTTCGGGGGGGAGAGACCCAGTACTTC. It yields the protein CASSLFRGGETQYF.